The T cell receptor (beta chain) described here comes from a study of T cell changes during pregnancy in multiple sclerosis. Sequenced by immunoSEQ multiplex PCR; TCRdb stores in-frame clones only, minus some. The profile shows about 92,000 clones, 94% of them singletons. CDR3 length equals 15 residues. The J segment lost 2 bases and the V segment lost 5 bases, leaving 5 bases of the junction unmatched. Germline lookup yields CDR1 MDHEN and CDR2 SYDVKM. This chain links TRBV28 with TRBJ1-2; 10 bases agree with TRBD1. The origin of this receptor is a female donor with multiple sclerosis, enrolled in a pregnancy study. Sample: peripheral blood, taken in the third trimester of pregnancy. CDR3 residues: CASSPPGQGNYGYTF. CDR3 nucleotide sequence: TGTGCCAGCAGTCCCCCGGGACAGGGGAACTATGGCTACACCTTC.